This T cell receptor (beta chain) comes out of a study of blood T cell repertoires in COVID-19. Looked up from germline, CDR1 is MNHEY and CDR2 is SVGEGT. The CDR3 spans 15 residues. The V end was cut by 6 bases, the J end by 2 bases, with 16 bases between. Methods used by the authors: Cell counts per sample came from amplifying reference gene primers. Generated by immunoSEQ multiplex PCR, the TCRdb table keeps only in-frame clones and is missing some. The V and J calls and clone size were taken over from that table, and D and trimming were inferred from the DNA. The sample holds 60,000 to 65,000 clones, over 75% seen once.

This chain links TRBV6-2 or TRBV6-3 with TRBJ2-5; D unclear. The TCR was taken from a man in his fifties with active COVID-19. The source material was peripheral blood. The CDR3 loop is CASSRVYPLQETQYF. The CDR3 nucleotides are TGTGCCAGCAGCCGAGTATACCCATTACAAGAGACCCAGTACTTC.